This T cell receptor beta chain was retrieved from a study of blood T cell repertoires in COVID-19. Study at large: The study drew acute and convalescent COVID-19 samples from the United States, Italy and Spain. The cDNA or gDNA used as material had been derived from T cells, B-cell-depleted T cells, or PBMCs.

Original data processing: For nucleated cells, counts were estimated from reference gene primer amplification. TCRdb's copy holds only in-frame clones and misses some; the assay was immunoSEQ multiplex PCR. The V and J calls and the clone size are those of that table, but D and trimming were determined from the DNA. The table lists about 140,000 clones, more than 80% of them singletons. V was cut by 0 bases and J by 5 bases, with 8 bases left in between. Germline assignment: CDR1 SGHRS and CDR2 YFSETQ. This CDR3 has 13 residues. The sequence was collected from a human donor in a cohort sampled during active COVID-19. The sequencing input was peripheral blood. The chain combines TRBV5-1 with TRBJ1-2; D not certain. The CDR3 coding sequence is TGCGCCAGCAGCTTGGACGCCGGGTATGGCTACACCTTC. As protein: CASSLDAGYGYTF.